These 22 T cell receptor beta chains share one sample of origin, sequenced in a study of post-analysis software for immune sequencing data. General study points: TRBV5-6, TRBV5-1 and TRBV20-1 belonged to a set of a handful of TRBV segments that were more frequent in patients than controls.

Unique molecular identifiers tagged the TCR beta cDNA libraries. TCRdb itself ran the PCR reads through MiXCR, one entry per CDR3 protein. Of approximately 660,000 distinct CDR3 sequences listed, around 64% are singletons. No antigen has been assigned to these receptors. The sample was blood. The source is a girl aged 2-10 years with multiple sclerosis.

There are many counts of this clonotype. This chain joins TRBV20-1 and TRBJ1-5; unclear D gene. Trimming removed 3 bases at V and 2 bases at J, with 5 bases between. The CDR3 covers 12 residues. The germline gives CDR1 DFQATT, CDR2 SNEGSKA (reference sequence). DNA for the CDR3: TGCAGTGCTAGGCGGGGCAATCAGCCCCAGCATTTT. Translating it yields CSARRGNQPQHF.

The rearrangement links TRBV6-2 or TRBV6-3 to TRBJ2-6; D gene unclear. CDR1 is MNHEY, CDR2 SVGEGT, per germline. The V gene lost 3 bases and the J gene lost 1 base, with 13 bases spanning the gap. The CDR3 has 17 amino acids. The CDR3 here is CASSYAPRSSGANVLTF. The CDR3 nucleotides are TGTGCCAGCAGTTATGCGCCTCGCTCGTCTGGGGCCAACGTCCTGACTTTC.

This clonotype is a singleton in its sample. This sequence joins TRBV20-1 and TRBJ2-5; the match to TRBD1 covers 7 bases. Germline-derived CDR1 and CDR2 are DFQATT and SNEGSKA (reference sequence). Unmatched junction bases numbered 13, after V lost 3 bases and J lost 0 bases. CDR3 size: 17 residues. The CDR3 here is CSASHEPGQRYQETQYF. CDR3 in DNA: TGCAGTGCTAGTCACGAACCGGGACAGAGGTACCAAGAGACCCAGTACTTC.

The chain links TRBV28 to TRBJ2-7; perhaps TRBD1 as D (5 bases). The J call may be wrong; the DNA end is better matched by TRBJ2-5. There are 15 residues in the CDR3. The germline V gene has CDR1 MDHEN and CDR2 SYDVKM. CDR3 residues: CASSQTGFGRETQYF. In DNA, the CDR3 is TGTGCCAGCAGTCAAACAGGTTTTGGAAGGGAGACCCAGTACTTC.

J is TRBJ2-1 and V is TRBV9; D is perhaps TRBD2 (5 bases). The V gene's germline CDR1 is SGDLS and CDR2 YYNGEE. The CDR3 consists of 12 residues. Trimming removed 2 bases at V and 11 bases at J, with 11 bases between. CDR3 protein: CASSVAGVKQFF. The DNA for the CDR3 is TGTGCCAGCAGCGTTGCGGGCGTAAAGCAGTTCTTC.

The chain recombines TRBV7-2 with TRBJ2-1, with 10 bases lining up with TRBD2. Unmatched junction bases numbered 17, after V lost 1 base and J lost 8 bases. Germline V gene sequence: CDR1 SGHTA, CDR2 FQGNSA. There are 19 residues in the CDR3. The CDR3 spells CASSLEFLIGTSEGDEQFF. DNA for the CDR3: TGTGCCAGCAGCTTAGAGTTCCTTATTGGGACTAGCGAGGGGGATGAGCAGTTCTTC.

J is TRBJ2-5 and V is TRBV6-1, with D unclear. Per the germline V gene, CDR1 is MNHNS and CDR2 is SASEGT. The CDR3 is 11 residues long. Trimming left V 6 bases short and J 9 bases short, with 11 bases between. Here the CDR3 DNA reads TGTGCCAGCAGCGAACTACGTGCCCAGTACTTC. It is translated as CASSELRAQYF.

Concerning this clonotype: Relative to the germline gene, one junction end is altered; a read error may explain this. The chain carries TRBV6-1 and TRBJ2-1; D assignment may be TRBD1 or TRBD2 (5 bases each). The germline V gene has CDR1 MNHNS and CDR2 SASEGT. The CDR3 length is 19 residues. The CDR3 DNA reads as TGCGCCAGCAGAAAAATAGGGAATAGGGGCCGGGAATTCTACAATGAGCAGTTCTTC. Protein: CASRKIGNRGREFYNEQFF.

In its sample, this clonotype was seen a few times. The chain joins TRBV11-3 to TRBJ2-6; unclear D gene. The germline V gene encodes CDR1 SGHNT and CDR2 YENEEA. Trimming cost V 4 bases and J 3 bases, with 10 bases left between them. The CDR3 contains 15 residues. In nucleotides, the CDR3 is TGTGCCAGCAGCTCCCAAAGTCTTGGGGCCAACGTCCTGACTTTC. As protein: CASSSQSLGANVLTF.

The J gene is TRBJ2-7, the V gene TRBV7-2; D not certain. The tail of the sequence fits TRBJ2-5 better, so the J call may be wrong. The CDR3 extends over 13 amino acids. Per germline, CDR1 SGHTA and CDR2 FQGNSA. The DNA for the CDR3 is TGTGCCAGCAGCTCCGGTTTCGATGAGACCCAGTACTTC. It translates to CASSSGFDETQYF.

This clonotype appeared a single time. The CDR3 loop is CASSYTTVSYEQYF. Written as DNA, the CDR3 is TGTGCCAGCAGTTATACGACAGTCTCCTACGAGCAGTACTTC. J is TRBJ2-7 and V is TRBV6-5, with D perhaps TRBD1 (5 bases). V lost 3 bases and J lost 0, with 9 bases in between. The CDR3 covers 14 residues. The germline V gene has CDR1 MNHEY and CDR2 SVGAGI.

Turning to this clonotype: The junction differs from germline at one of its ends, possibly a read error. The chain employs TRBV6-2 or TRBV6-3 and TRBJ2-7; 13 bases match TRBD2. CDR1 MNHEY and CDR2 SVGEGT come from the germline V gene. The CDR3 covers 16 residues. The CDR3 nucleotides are TGTGCCAGCAGCCCTAGGACTAGCGGGAGCACCTACGAGCTGTACTTC. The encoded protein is CASSPRTSGSTYELYF.

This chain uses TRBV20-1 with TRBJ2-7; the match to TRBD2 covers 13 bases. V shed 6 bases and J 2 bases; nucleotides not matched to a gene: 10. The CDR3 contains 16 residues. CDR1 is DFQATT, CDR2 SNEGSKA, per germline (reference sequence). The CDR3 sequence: CSAPTSGRALPYEQYF. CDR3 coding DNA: TGCAGTGCCCCTACTAGCGGGAGGGCCCTACCCTACGAGCAGTACTTC.

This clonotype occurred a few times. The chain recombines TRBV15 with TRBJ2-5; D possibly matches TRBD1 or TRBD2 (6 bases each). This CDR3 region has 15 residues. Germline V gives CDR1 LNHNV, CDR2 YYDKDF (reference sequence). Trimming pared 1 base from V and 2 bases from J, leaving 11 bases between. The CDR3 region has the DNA TGTGCCACCAGCAGAGTGGGGGGCCCGCAAGAGACCCAGTACTTC. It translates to CATSRVGGPQETQYF.

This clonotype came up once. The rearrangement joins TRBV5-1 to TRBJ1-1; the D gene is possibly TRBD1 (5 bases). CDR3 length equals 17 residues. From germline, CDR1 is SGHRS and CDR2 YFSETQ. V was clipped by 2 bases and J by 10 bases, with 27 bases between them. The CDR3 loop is CASSLGERTDGPLRAFF. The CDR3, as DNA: TGCGCCAGCAGCTTAGGGGAGAGGACGGACGGGCCCCTTAGAGCTTTCTTT.

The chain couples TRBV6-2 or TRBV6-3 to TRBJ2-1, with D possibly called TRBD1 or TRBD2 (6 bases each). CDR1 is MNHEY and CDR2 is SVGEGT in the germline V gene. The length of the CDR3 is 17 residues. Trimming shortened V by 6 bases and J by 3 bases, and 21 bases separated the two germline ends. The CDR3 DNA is TGTGCCAGCAGGCCCCCCCCCCTCGGGGGCCTCTACAATGAGCAGTTCTTC. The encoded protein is CASRPPPLGGLYNEQFF.

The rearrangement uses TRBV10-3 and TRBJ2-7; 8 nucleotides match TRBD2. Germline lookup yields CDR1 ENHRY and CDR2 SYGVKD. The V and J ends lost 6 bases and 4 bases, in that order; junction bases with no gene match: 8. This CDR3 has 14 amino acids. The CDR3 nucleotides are TGTGCCATCAGAGACCGGACTAGCAGATACGAGCAGTACTTC. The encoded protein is CAIRDRTSRYEQYF.

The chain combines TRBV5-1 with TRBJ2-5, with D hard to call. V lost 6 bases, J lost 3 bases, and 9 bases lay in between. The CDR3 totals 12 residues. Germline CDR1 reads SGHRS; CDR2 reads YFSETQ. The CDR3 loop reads CASKIREETQYF. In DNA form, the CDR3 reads TGCGCCAGCAAGATTAGAGAAGAGACCCAGTACTTC. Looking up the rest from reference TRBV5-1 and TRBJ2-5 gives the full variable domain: KAGVTQTPRYLIKTRGQQVTLSCSPISGHRSVSWYQQTPGQGLQFLFEYFSETQRNKGNFPGRFSGRQFSNSRSEMNVSTLELGDSALYLCASKIREETQYFGPGTRLLVL.

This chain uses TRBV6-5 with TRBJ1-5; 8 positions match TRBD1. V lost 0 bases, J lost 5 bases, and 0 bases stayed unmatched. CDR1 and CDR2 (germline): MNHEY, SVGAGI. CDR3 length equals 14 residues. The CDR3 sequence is CASSYSQGDQPQHF. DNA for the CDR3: TGTGCCAGCAGTTACTCACAGGGGGATCAGCCCCAGCATTTT.

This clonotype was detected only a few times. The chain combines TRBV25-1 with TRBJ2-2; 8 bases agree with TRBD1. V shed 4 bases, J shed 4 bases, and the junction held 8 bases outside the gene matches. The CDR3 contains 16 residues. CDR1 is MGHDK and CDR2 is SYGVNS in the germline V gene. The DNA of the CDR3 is TGTGCCAGCAGTGGTGCTCAGGGGGCGGGCACCGGGGAGCTGTTTTTT. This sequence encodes CASSGAQGAGTGELFF. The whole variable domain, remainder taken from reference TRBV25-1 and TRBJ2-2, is EADIYQTPRYLVIGTGKKITLECSQTMGHDKMYWYQQDPGMELHLIHYSYGVNSTEKGDLSSESTVSRIRTEHFPLTLESARPSHTSQYLCASSGAQGAGTGELFFGEGSRLTVL.

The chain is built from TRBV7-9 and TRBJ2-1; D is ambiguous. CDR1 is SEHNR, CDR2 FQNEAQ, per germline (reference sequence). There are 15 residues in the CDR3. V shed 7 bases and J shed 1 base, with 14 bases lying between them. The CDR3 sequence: CASTPRGYSYNEQFF. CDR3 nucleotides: TGTGCCAGCACCCCGCGTGGATATTCCTACAATGAGCAGTTCTTC.

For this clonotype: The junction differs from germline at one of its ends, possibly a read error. The DNA of the CDR3 is TGTGCCAGCAGCTTAGAGGGTGGTGATGGCTACACCTTC. As protein: CASSLEGGDGYTF. This chain connects TRBV5-1 to TRBJ1-2; D gene ambiguous. The V gene's germline CDR1 is SGHRS and CDR2 YFSETQ. The CDR3 sequence is 13 residues long.